The 22 T cell receptor beta chains given below trace back to one sample, sequenced in a study of blood T cell repertoires in COVID-19 (dated by TCRdb to the early 2020s). The protocol used for the library was the immunoSEQ multiplex PCR assay. TCRdb obtained this table from immuneACCESS and retained in-frame rearrangements with V and J assigned. These tables miss some clones; where compared with another copy, unresolved V genes account for less than half of the shortfall, and the remainder is unexplained. This sample holds nearly 100,000 clones; 70% to 85% were observed only once. The top ten hold less than 11% of the sample. The sequencing sample was made of peripheral blood. The receptor set was obtained from an older man with acute or convalescent COVID-19.

The chain uses TRBV27 and TRBJ1-4, with 8 bases lining up with TRBD1. CDR1 is MNHEY and CDR2 is SMNVEV in the germline V gene (reference sequence). The CDR3 runs to 14 residues. Unmatched junction bases numbered 1, after V lost 5 bases and J lost 2 bases. The CDR3 region is CASSRTGTNEKLFF. CDR3 nucleotides: TGTGCCAGCAGTCGGACAGGGACTAATGAAAAACTGTTTTTT.

The rearrangement joins TRBV7-8 to TRBJ2-7; D uncertain. The V and J ends lost 6 bases and 0 bases respectively, with 15 bases between them. Germline V CDR1 and CDR2: SGHVS, FQNEAQ. The CDR3 consists of 15 residues. CDR3 bases: TGTGCCAGCAGTTACGCTAGGATCAGCTCCTACGAGCAGTACTTC. Its translation: CASSYARISSYEQYF.

The V and J genes are TRBV6-5 and TRBJ1-1; D is undetermined. Trimming removed 4 bases from V and 4 bases from J, with 13 bases in between. Germline V gene data show CDR1 as MNHEY and CDR2 as SVGAGI. There are 14 residues in the CDR3. The CDR3 bases are TGTGCCAGCAGTTCCGGACTGGGAGTCACTGAAGCTTTCTTT. It translates to CASSSGLGVTEAFF.

The chain is built from TRBV7-6 and TRBJ1-4; TRBD1 is a possible D gene (6 bases). The V end was cut by 5 bases, the J end by 5 bases, with 18 bases between. Per the germline V gene, CDR1 is SGHVS and CDR2 is FNYEAQ. The CDR3 loop spans 16 amino acids. CDR3 nucleotide sequence: TGTGCCAGCAGCGCCCGGTCGGACAGACGGAATGAAAAACTGTTTTTT. Translating it yields CASSARSDRRNEKLFF.

The V gene is TRBV4-2, the J gene TRBJ1-5; D is ambiguous. The CDR3 is 15 amino acids. The V gene's germline CDR1 is LGHNA and CDR2 YNFKEQ. V dropped 4 bases and J dropped 0 bases, with 10 bases sitting between them. CDR3 DNA: TGTGCCAGCAGCCCATCGGGTTCTAGCAATCAGCCCCAGCATTTT. Translating it yields CASSPSGSSNQPQHF.

This rearrangement joins TRBV12-5 to TRBJ2-1; D may be TRBD2 (5 bases). The germline V and J ends were trimmed by 0 bases and 13 bases, with 10 bases remaining between them. Germline CDR1 LGHNT, CDR2 FRNRAP. The CDR3 length is 12 residues. The CDR3 loop reads CASGLVRTDQFF. DNA of the CDR3: TGTGCTAGTGGTTTGGTAAGGACTGATCAGTTCTTC.

This clone was observed a handful of times. V gene TRBV4-2 combines with J gene TRBJ2-7, with D possibly being TRBD1 (6 bases). CDR1 and CDR2 (germline): LGHNA, YNFKEQ. The CDR3 extends over 14 amino acids. V was clipped by 1 base and J by 0 bases, with 7 bases between them. The CDR3 coding sequence is TGTGCCAGCAGCCAAGCGGACAGCTCCTACGAGCAGTACTTC. Its protein is CASSQADSSYEQYF.

V and J are TRBV5-4 and TRBJ2-1, with 8 bases aligning to TRBD1. The CDR3 is made up of 14 amino acids. Per the germline V gene, CDR1 is SGHNT and CDR2 is YYREEE (reference sequence). V gave up 2 bases and J gave up 10 bases; unmatched junction bases: 8. The CDR3 DNA sequence: TGTGCCAGCAGCTTTCGGACAGGGAAGGGAGAGCAGTTCTTC. The encoded protein is CASSFRTGKGEQFF.

The chain joins TRBV28 to TRBJ2-7; unclear D gene. The CDR3 is made up of 13 amino acids. V was clipped by 6 bases and J by 2 bases, with 11 bases between them. Germline loops: CDR1 MDHEN, CDR2 SYDVKM. CDR3: CASRTGQTYEQYF. The CDR3 DNA sequence: TGTGCCAGCAGAACTGGGCAGACCTACGAGCAGTACTTC.

The genes are TRBV3-1 (or the pseudogene TRBV3-2) and TRBJ2-3, with D unresolved. The V and J ends lost 5 bases and 2 bases respectively, with 14 bases between them. Germline V lookup: CDR1 LGHDT, CDR2 YNNKEL (reference sequence). The CDR3 runs 15 residues. The CDR3 coding sequence is TGTGCCAGCAGCGAAGTGCGTCTATCCACAGATACGCAGTATTTT. Translation: CASSEVRLSTDTQYF.

This clone was recorded only once. The V and J genes are TRBV5-1 and TRBJ2-2, with 7 bases lining up with TRBD1. The CDR3 is 15 residues long. Germline V gene lookup returns CDR1 SGHRS and CDR2 YFSETQ. After removal of 2 bases from V and 5 bases from J, the junction contained 6 bases not matched to a gene. The CDR3 sequence: CASSFGQAGTGELFF. In DNA, the CDR3 is TGCGCCAGCAGCTTTGGACAGGCAGGAACCGGGGAGCTGTTTTTT.

The CDR3: CASSRDRAYEQYF. The CDR3 bases are TGCGCCAGCAGCCGTGACAGAGCCTACGAGCAGTACTTC. This chain joins TRBV5-1 and TRBJ2-7, with TRBD1 as a possible D gene (5 bases). The CDR3 contains 13 residues. Trimming cost V 4 bases and J 2 bases, with 10 bases left between them. Germline V gives CDR1 SGHRS, CDR2 YFSETQ.

Comments on this clone: Germline and junction disagree at one end, which may indicate a read error. The chain recombines TRBV7-7 with TRBJ2-1, with unresolved D. The length of the CDR3 is 15 residues. CDR1 SSHAT and CDR2 FNYEAQ come from the germline V gene (reference sequence). The CDR3 bases are TGTGCTAGCAGCTTAGACCCCAGCTCCTACAATGAGCAGTTCTTC. Protein sequence: CASSLDPSSYNEQFF.

J is TRBJ2-1 and V is TRBV6-2 or TRBV6-3, with TRBD2 matching over 13 bases. The trim removed 5 bases at V and 3 bases at J, leaving 7 bases unmatched. The germline gives CDR1 MNHEY, CDR2 SVGEGT. The CDR3 is made up of 17 amino acids. CDR3: CASSPTRTSGGYNEQFF. CDR3 bases: TGTGCCAGCAGTCCAACACGGACTAGCGGGGGCTACAATGAGCAGTTCTTC.

This clone was detected a few times. The V gene is TRBV19, the J gene TRBJ1-3, with D uncertain. The CDR3 spans 13 residues. Germline CDR1 LNHDA, CDR2 SQIVND (reference sequence). Trimming took off 5 bases at V and 2 bases at J, with 7 bases between the two ends. The CDR3 region has the DNA TGTGCCAGTAGTCTCACAACTGGAAACACCATATATTTT. It encodes CASSLTTGNTIYF.

V gene TRBV7-2 combines with J gene TRBJ2-3, with D possibly matching TRBD2 (6 bases). The CDR3 loop spans 16 amino acids. The germline gives CDR1 SGHTA, CDR2 FQGNSA. Trimming removed 7 bases from V and 3 bases from J, with 20 bases in between. CDR3 DNA: TGTGCCAGCAACCTAGGAGGGCCGATTGGAACAGATACGCAGTATTTT. As protein: CASNLGGPIGTDTQYF.

The chain is built from TRBV6-5 and TRBJ2-5, with 9 bases matching TRBD2. Per germline, CDR1 MNHEY and CDR2 SVGAGI. J lost 4 bases, V lost 3 bases, and 9 bases had no gene match. CDR3 length equals 16 residues. The CDR3 sequence: CASSYLAGAGSETQYF. Here the CDR3 DNA reads TGTGCCAGCAGTTATTTAGCGGGAGCAGGATCAGAGACCCAGTACTTC.

V usage is TRBV7-3 and J usage is TRBJ2-3; TRBD2 might be the D (6 bases). The CDR3 runs 14 residues. Per the germline V gene, CDR1 is SGHTA and CDR2 is FQGTGA. Trimming took 5 bases from V and 3 from J, leaving 12 bases between them. CDR3 sequence reads: CASSPGLATDTQYF. CDR3 nucleotide sequence: TGTGCCAGCAGCCCGGGACTTGCTACAGATACGCAGTATTTT.

This clone was found once. The gene calls are TRBV7-2 and TRBJ2-7; possible D gene TRBD1, 6 bases. Germline V lookup: CDR1 SGHTA, CDR2 FQGNSA. Trimming pared 1 base from V and 6 bases from J, leaving 16 bases between. CDR3 length equals 15 residues. CDR3 DNA sequence: TGTGCCAGCAGCTTAGTTGGGACACCGCCGGCCGAGCAGTACTTC. Its protein product is CASSLVGTPPAEQYF.

This sequence joins TRBV30 and TRBJ2-1; TRBD1 agrees at 8 bases. The CDR3 is 13 residues long. Germline values: CDR1 GTSNPN, CDR2 SVGIG (reference sequence). V shed 3 bases and J 4 bases; nucleotides not matched to a gene: 2. The CDR3 nucleotides read TGTGCCTGGAGCCGACAGGGGTACAATGAGCAGTTCTTC. Translated: CAWSRQGYNEQFF.

The genes are TRBV24-1 and TRBJ2-1, with TRBD1 matching 9 bases. CDR3 length: 13 residues. Germline V lookup: CDR1 KGHDR, CDR2 SFDVKD. Trimming took 9 bases from V and 7 from J; bases not matched to a gene: 6. As DNA, the CDR3 is TGTGCCACCCGGGGACAGGGTCTTAATGAGCAGTTCTTC. This codes for CATRGQGLNEQFF.

The rearrangement uses TRBV7-2 and TRBJ1-5; no reliable D call. The CDR3 sequence is 13 residues long. V was cut by 1 base and J by 4 bases, with 5 bases left in between. Germline values: CDR1 SGHTA, CDR2 FQGNSA. Here the CDR3 reads CASSLGRNQPQHF. The CDR3 DNA follows: TGTGCCAGCAGCTTAGGCAGGAATCAGCCCCAGCATTTT.